This T cell receptor (beta chain) was identified during a study of shared clonotypes between healthy human individuals (dated by TCRdb to the early 2020s). In terms of the full investigation: Two women and a few men aged 18 to 49 years were included in the cohort. For each donor, CD4 naive and CD4 memory were each given three plates, CD8 naive was given two plates, and CD8 memory was given one plate. To estimate repertoire size and how much clonotype sharing occurs between individuals, the study deeply sequenced the blood TCR repertoires of about five healthy adults. Different laboratories and diverse techniques were used to prepare libraries and sequence TCR repertoires, to increase sequencing depth and limit assay-specific biases. Between about 0.94 and 8.9 billion PBMCs per donor were obtained by leukapheresis.

Overall study outcomes, separate from this receptor: Even with the large sequencing depth, rarefaction of the sorted-subset datasets indicated that sequencing was incomplete. When several donors were compared, the shared fraction of clonotypes was around 5% for naive CD4, over 3% for naive CD8, more than 2% for memory CD4, and 0.4% for memory CD8. Naive subsets generally had larger estimated clonotype richness than memory subsets. Sampling was restricted to blood, and TCR repertoires in tissue are likely to differ from TCR repertoires in blood. Pairwise subsampling led to the expectation that sequencing depth would affect the degree of clonotype sharing among donors. Compared with non-shared clonotypes, clonotypes shared by all four sorted-subset donors had higher generation probabilities. Because the study included a small number of donors, the genetic and exposure-history diversity represented was limited.

The sample holds a few counts of this clone. Its antigen is unknown. The input lacks base qualities; no much larger clone sits a single base away. V gives up 2 bases and J gives up 7 bases, and the segment between their germline ends measures 10 bases. From the cysteine up to the phenylalanine, the CDR3 has a length of 12 residues. Kept here is only the CDR3 DNA, which spans 36 bases and is read in frame from base 1. The germline V gene sets CDR1 to SGHRS and CDR2 to YFSETQ. Donors were healthy HIV-negative adults with no recently reported acute infections or vaccinations. All donors were Caucasian adults living in Nashville, Tennessee, USA. CD4+ T cells were enriched through magnetic negative selection, after which naive cells were positively selected on CD45RA and the remaining negative fraction served as the memory subset. Blood was obtained by leukapheresis, after which PBMCs were separated by Ficoll-Histopaque density gradient centrifugation and cryopreserved in liquid nitrogen vapor phase. Analytical flow cytometry was used to check the purity and quantity of each magnetically sorted T cell population. Genomic DNA was isolated from each sorted fraction and quantified by UV absorbance on a Nanodrop 2000c.

Using the deep immunoSEQ assay, TCR CDR3 regions were amplified from genomic DNA by multiplex PCR. Extracted genomic DNA from each cell subset was distributed evenly across all wells of several immunoSEQ 96-well plates, and each plate was treated as a replicate. Each replicate PCR for sorted subsets received around 200 ng genomic DNA, equal to tens of thousands of T cell genomes. Purified libraries were measured with a Qubit 3.0 fluorometer, size-checked on a Bioanalyzer 2100, and measured again with the KAPA Library Quantification kit. Every immunoSEQ 96-well plate was sequenced on a dedicated single-read 150-cycle Illumina NextSeq 550 flow cell. As for the authors' bioinformatics: Because the immunoSEQ output held only junctional sequences and lacked quality scores, the filtering could not match the filtering applied to full-length reads. To assign V/J genes and CDR3, sequences were annotated against IMGT germline references using PyIR, a Python wrapper for IgBLAST v1.9. Reads were filtered out if the reads had weak V/J assignments (E-value above 1e-6), no CDR3, stop codons, out-of-frame junctions, or ambiguous translated residues. V3J clonotypes were defined as sequences sharing an identical inferred V gene, J gene, and CDR3 amino acid sequence. To compute the percentage overlap between repertoires, the number of shared unique clonotypes was divided by the size of the smaller repertoire. Richness of each repertoire was evaluated using RTK rarefaction, the Chao1 estimator, and Recon v2.1 estimates of unobserved clonotypes. Generation probabilities were computed with OLGA for all TCRbeta clonotypes obtained by the gDNA method from a handful of donors. The table comes from immuneACCESS by way of TCRdb, which keeps in-frame sequences with V and J called. Part of the clones is missing from these tables; in studies checked, under half for an unresolved V gene and the rest for unknown reasons. V and J calls and clone size are copied from that table; D and trimming were computed from the DNA. In this sample the table shows about 2.4 million clones, approximately 94% of which occur a single time. The ten biggest clones cover 0.36% of the sample.

Recombination connected TRBV5-1 to TRBJ2-7, and possibly TRBD1, on 5 matching bases. Sequenced input: naive CD4+ T cells from PBMCs. Per the publication, the cell subset or site label means: CD45RA+ positively selected. The source of this sequence is a man aged 18 to 30 in good health. Some clones in this sample may be carry-over from other donors' samples. The CDR3 region has the sequence CASSFASGEQYF. The DNA is TGCGCCAGCAGCTTTGCGTCAGGGGAGCAGTACTTC.